This T cell receptor beta chain was obtained from a study of CD8+CD57+ T cells in acquired aplastic anemia. Study-level information: Sorted CD4+ and CD8+ cells yielded approximately 3.4 ug of DNA on average.

The template used for profiling TCR beta VDJ and CDR3 was genomic DNA. Each CDR3 protein gets one entry after TCRdb re-called the reads with MiXCR. This sample has some 45,000 distinct CDR3 sequences, with approximately 67% found just once. V lost 4 bases to trimming and J lost 3 bases; unmatched junction nucleotides: 4. The CDR3 is made up of 14 amino acids. CDR1 and CDR2 (germline): SGHTA, FQGNSA. This clonotype is medium-sized by share. The clonotype comes from a human donor in good health, serving as a control. This sequence joins TRBV7-2 and TRBJ2-7; 9 bases agree with TRBD1. Sequencing was carried out using sorted CD4+, CD8+, or CD8+CD57+ T cells (not recorded which) from PBMCs. The CDR3 loop reads CASSYRGQSYEQYF. The CDR3 DNA is TGTGCCAGCAGCTACAGGGGGCAAAGCTACGAGCAGTACTTC.